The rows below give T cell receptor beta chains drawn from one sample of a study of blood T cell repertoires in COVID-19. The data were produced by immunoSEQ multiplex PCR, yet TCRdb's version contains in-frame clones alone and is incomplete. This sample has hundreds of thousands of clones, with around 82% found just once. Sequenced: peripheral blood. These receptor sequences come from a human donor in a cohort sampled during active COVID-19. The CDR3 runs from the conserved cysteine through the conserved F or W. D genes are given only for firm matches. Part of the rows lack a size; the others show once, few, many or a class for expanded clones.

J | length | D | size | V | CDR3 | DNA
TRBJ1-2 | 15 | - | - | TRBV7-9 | CASSPRDSPIGGYTF | TGTGCCAGCAGCCCCAGAGACAGCCCCATAGGTGGCTACACCTTC
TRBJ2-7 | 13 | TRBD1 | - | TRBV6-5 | CASSRTGKEEQYF | TGTGCCAGCAGTAGGACAGGGAAGGAAGAGCAGTACTTC
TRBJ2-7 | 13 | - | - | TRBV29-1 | CSVVQGSPYEQYF | TGCAGCGTTGTGCAGGGGTCTCCCTACGAGCAGTACTTC
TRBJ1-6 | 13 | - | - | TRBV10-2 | CASGEGQNSPLHF | TGCGCCAGCGGGGAGGGTCAGAATTCACCCCTCCACTTT
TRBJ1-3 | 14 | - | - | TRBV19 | CASSQTITGNTIYF | TGTGCCAGTAGTCAGACAATCACTGGAAACACCATATATTTT
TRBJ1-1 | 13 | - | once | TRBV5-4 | CASSGRGATEAFF | TGTGCCAGCAGCGGAAGGGGCGCCACTGAAGCTTTCTTT
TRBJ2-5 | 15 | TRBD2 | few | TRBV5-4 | CASSSTSAKQETQYF | TGTGCCAGCAGCTCGACTAGCGCAAAACAAGAGACCCAGTACTTC
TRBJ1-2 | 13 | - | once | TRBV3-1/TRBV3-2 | CASSQLGSYGYTF | TGTGCCAGCAGCCAACTTGGGAGCTATGGCTACACCTTC
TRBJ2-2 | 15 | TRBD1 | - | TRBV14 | CASSPRTGGNGELFF | TGTGCCAGCAGCCCTCGGACAGGGGGCAACGGGGAGCTGTTTTTT
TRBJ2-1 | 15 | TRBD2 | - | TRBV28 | CASSPSSGVLNEQFF | TGTGCCAGCAGTCCCTCTAGCGGGGTTCTGAATGAGCAGTTCTTC
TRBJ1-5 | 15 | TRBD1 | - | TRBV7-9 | CASSLDGRGNQPQHF | TGTGCCAGCAGCTTAGATGGCAGGGGGAATCAGCCCCAGCATTTT
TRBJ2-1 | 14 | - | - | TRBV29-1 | CSVEREFPDNEQFF | TGCAGCGTTGAAAGGGAGTTCCCGGACAATGAGCAGTTCTTC
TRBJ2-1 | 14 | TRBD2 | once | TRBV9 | CASSEREGHNEQFF | TGTGCCAGCAGCGAACGGGAGGGCCACAATGAGCAGTTCTTC
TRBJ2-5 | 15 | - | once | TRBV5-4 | CASRWATTPVETQYF | TGTGCCAGCAGGTGGGCGACTACGCCGGTAGAGACCCAGTACTTC
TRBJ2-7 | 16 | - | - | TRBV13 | CASSLVLGLEPYEQYF | TGTGCCAGCAGCTTAGTTCTGGGGCTGGAACCCTACGAGCAGTACTTC
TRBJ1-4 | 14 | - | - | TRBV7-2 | CASSLDSWNEKLFF | TGTGCCAGCAGTCTGGACAGCTGGAATGAAAAACTGTTTTTT
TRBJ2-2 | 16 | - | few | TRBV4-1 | CASSKNSGAYTGELFF | TGCGCCAGCAGTAAGAACTCTGGGGCTTACACCGGGGAGCTGTTTTTT
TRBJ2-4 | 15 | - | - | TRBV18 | CASSPTGLGKNIQYF | TGTGCCAGCTCACCAACAGGGTTGGGCAAAAACATTCAGTACTTC
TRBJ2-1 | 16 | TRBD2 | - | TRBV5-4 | CASSLAGIAGGGEQFF | TGTGCCAGCAGCTTGGCCGGCATAGCGGGAGGAGGGGAGCAGTTCTTC
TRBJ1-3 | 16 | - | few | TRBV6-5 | CASSYRTPSSGNTIYF | TGTGCCAGCAGTTATAGGACACCGAGCTCTGGAAACACCATATATTTT
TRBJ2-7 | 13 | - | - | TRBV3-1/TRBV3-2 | CASSSSGIYEQYF | TGTGCCAGCAGCTCCTCCGGGATCTACGAGCAGTACTTC
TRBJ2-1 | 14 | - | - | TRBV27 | CASSFESPWNEQFF | TGTGCCAGCAGTTTTGAGTCTCCTTGGAATGAGCAGTTCTTC
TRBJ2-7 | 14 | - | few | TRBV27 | CASSLGRTLDEQYF | TGTGCCAGCAGTCTTGGGAGGACCCTCGACGAGCAGTACTTC
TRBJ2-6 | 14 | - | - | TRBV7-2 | CASSRGSGANVLTF | TGTGCCAGCAGCCGGGGCTCTGGGGCCAACGTCCTGACTTTC
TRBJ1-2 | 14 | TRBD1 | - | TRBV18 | CASSSLGQGDGYTF | TGTGCCAGCTCATCTTTAGGACAGGGGGATGGCTACACCTTC
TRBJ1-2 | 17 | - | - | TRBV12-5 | CASGASPGPETHYGYTF | TGTGCTAGTGGCGCTAGTCCGGGTCCCGAAACACACTATGGCTACACCTTC
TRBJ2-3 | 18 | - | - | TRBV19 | CASRSRRSDRRGGDTQYF | TGTGCCAGTAGATCCCGCCGATCGGACAGGCGAGGGGGGGATACGCAGTATTTT
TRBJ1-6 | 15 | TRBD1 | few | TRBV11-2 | CASSLLTGLDSPLHF | TGTGCCAGCAGCTTATTGACAGGGTTGGATTCACCCCTCCACTTT
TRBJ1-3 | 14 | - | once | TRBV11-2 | CASSLYTSGNTIYF | TGTGCCAGCAGCCTATATACCTCTGGAAACACCATATATTTT
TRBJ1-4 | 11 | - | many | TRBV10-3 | CATGADEKLFF | TGTGCCACAGGGGCGGATGAAAAACTGTTTTTT
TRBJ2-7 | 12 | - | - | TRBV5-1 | CASRLTGSEQYF | TGCGCCAGCAGACTTACAGGGAGTGAGCAGTACTTC